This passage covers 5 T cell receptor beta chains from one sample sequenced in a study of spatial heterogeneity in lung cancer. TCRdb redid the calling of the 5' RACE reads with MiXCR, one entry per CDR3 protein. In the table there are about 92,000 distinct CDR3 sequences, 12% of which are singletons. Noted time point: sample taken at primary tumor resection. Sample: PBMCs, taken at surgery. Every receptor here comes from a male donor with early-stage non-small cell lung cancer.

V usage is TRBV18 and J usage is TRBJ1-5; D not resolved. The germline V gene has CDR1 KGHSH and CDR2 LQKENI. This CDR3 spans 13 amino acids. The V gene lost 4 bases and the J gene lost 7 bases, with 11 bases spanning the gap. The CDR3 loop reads CASSQNGGQPQHF. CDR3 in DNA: TGTGCCAGCTCACAAAACGGTGGACAGCCCCAGCATTTT.

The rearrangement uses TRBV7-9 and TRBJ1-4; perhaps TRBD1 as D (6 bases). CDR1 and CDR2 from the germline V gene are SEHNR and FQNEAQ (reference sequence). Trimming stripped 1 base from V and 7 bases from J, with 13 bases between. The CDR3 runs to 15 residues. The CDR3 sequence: CASSLDTGQGEKLFF. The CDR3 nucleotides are TGTGCCAGCAGCTTAGATACAGGGCAAGGTGAAAAACTGTTTTTT.

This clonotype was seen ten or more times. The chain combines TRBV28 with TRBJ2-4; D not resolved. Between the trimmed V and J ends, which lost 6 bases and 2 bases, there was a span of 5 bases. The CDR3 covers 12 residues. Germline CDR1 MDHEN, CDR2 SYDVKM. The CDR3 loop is CASRVPKNIQYF. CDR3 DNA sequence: TGTGCCAGCAGAGTACCCAAAAACATTCAGTACTTC.

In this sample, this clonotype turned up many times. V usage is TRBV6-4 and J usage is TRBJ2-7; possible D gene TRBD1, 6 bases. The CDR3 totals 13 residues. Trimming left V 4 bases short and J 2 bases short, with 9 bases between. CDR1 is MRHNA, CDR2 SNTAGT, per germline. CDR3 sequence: CASSVDRTYEQYF. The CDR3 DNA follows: TGTGCCAGCAGTGTCGACAGGACCTACGAGCAGTACTTC.

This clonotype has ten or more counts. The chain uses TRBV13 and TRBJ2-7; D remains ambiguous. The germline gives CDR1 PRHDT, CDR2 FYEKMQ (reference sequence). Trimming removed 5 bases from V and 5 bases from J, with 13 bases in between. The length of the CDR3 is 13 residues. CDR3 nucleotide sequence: TGTGCCAGCAGCCCCTCGGTTCTAAACGAGCAGTACTTC. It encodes CASSPSVLNEQYF.